This TCR beta chain originates from a study of blood T cell repertoires in COVID-19. Background on the study: Acute and convalescent COVID-19 specimens originated in the United States, Italy and Spain. Sources were T cells, B-cell-depleted T cells, or PBMCs; the material itself was cDNA or gDNA.

Authors' analysis steps: Reference gene primers were amplified, and this amplification served to estimate nucleated cell counts. Sequenced by immunoSEQ multiplex PCR; TCRdb stores in-frame clones only, minus some. V and J calls and clone size are copied from that table; D and trimming were computed from the DNA. Of fewer than 350,000 clones listed, about 90% are singletons. Sequencing used peripheral blood. The source is a woman between 50 and 59 years old who had recovered from COVID-19.

The CDR3 is CASSLYGRGTDTQYF. CDR3 DNA: TGTGCCAGCAGCTTATACGGGAGGGGCACAGATACGCAGTATTTT. The chain recombines TRBV11-2 with TRBJ2-3; TRBD2 aligns across 8 bases. Per the germline V gene, CDR1 is SGHAT and CDR2 is FQNNGV. Trimming cost V 2 bases and J 1 base; bases outside gene matches: 2. CDR3 length: 15 residues.